These 20 T cell receptor beta chains were all obtained from the same sample, sequenced in a study of cytomegalovirus exposure and HLA in healthy donors. Primers for the PCR totalled 60 Vbeta and 13 Jbeta. Sequencing used immunoSEQ multiplex PCR; TCRdb keeps in-frame clones, though not all of them. The repertoire has more than 100,000 clones, approximately 72% of them found once; the top ten carry about 1.6%. The sequenced sample was PBMCs. The receptors shown here come from a young man in good health and CMV-seronegative.

The chain uses TRBV7-2 and TRBJ2-1; the D gene is possibly TRBD2 (6 bases). V was shortened by 2 bases and J by 1 base, with 6 bases between the two germline ends. Germline lookup yields CDR1 SGHTA and CDR2 FQGNSA. This CDR3 comprises 14 residues. CDR3 bases: TGTGCCAGCAGCTTACTAGCGTCCTACAATGAGCAGTTCTTC. It is translated as CASSLLASYNEQFF.

This chain uses TRBV19 with TRBJ2-7, with 7 positions matching TRBD1. Trimming cost V 7 bases and J 3 bases; bases outside gene matches: 6. The length of the CDR3 is 13 residues. Germline V gene sequence: CDR1 LNHDA, CDR2 SQIVND (reference sequence). The CDR3 bases are TGTGCCAGTACCCCGGGACAGTACTACGAGCAGTACTTC. Amino acid sequence: CASTPGQYYEQYF.

The chain combines TRBV9 with TRBJ2-7, with TRBD1 as a possible D gene (6 bases). This CDR3 spans 14 amino acids. The V end lost 0 bases, the J end lost 5 bases, and 12 bases lay between the germline ends. Germline V lookup: CDR1 SGDLS, CDR2 YYNGEE. CDR3 in amino acids: CASSVDTGPDEQYF. For the CDR3, the DNA is TGTGCCAGCAGCGTAGACACAGGGCCTGACGAGCAGTACTTC.

This chain uses TRBV7-9 with TRBJ2-7, with TRBD1 identical over 9 bases. The CDR3 covers 17 residues. The germline V gene has CDR1 SEHNR and CDR2 FQNEAQ (reference sequence). V lost 5 bases and J lost 2; bases outside the gene matches: 13. CDR3 amino acids: CASSRLWDREQAYEQYF. In nucleotides, the CDR3 is TGTGCCAGCAGCCGTCTCTGGGACAGGGAACAAGCCTACGAGCAGTACTTC.

This chain links TRBV7-3 with TRBJ1-1, with a possible D match to TRBD1 (5 bases). V was cut by 5 bases and J by 0 bases, with 13 bases left in between. The CDR3 covers 15 residues. Germline CDR1 and CDR2: SGHTA and FQGTGA. CDR3 sequence: CASSAQGGMNTEAFF. The CDR3 DNA sequence: TGTGCCAGCAGCGCCCAGGGAGGAATGAACACTGAAGCTTTCTTT.

This clone was detected only a few times. This chain links TRBV5-5 with TRBJ2-7; 13 bases map to TRBD2. Losses at the gene ends were 1 base for V and 5 bases for J; bases not matched to a gene: 3. The CDR3 has 15 amino acids. Germline-derived CDR1 and CDR2 are SGHKS and YYEKEE (reference sequence). This CDR3 is CASSLTSGGGNEQYF. The CDR3 DNA is TGTGCCAGCAGCTTGACTAGCGGGGGGGGCAACGAGCAGTACTTC.

This chain connects TRBV9 to TRBJ1-1; no clear D. The CDR3 covers 15 residues. Trimming left V 4 bases short and J 4 bases short, with 17 bases between. The germline V gene encodes CDR1 SGDLS and CDR2 YYNGEE. The CDR3 reads CASSPLPGLATEAFF. In DNA, the CDR3 is TGTGCCAGCAGCCCCTTGCCAGGTTTGGCCACTGAAGCTTTCTTT.

The chain combines TRBV10-2 with TRBJ1-2, with D possibly matching TRBD1 (6 bases). The germline CDR1 and CDR2 sequences are WSHSY and SAAADI. The CDR3 has 14 amino acids. The V and J ends lost 4 bases and 5 bases respectively, with 14 bases between them. This CDR3 reads CASSGDRNRYGYTF. CDR3 in DNA: TGCGCCAGCAGTGGAGACAGGAACCGGTATGGCTACACCTTC.

The J gene is TRBJ2-7, the V gene TRBV10-3; D not resolved. CDR3 size: 13 residues. V lost 0 bases to trimming and J lost 3 bases, with 6 bases between them. Germline V gene lookup returns CDR1 ENHRY and CDR2 SYGVKD. CDR3: CAISESPGYEQYF. DNA of the CDR3: TGTGCCATCAGTGAGTCCCCCGGCTACGAGCAGTACTTC.

The J gene is TRBJ2-1, the V gene TRBV2, with a tentative D call TRBD2 (6 bases). CDR1 and CDR2 (germline): SNHLY, FYNNEI. The CDR3 has 16 amino acids. V lost 4 bases, J lost 2 bases, and 15 bases lay in between. CDR3 sequence: CASSGWWEETYNEQFF. CDR3 nucleotides: TGTGCCAGCAGTGGGTGGTGGGAGGAAACCTACAATGAGCAGTTCTTC.

This chain uses TRBV6-6 with TRBJ1-2, with 8 bases lining up with TRBD1. J lost 4 bases, V lost 5 bases, and 6 bases had no gene match. Germline V lookup: CDR1 MNHNY, CDR2 SVGAGI (reference sequence). CDR3 length: 14 residues. CDR3 coding DNA: TGTGCCAGCAGTGACAGGGGCCCCAGCTATGGCTACACCTTC. Translating gives CASSDRGPSYGYTF.

The chain employs TRBV28 and TRBJ2-3; 7 bases align to TRBD2. V lost 6 bases to trimming and J lost 5 bases; unmatched junction nucleotides: 11. The CDR3 sequence is 15 residues long. CDR1 is MDHEN and CDR2 is SYDVKM in the germline V gene. The CDR3 is CASSRPRGRGDTQYF. The CDR3 nucleotides read TGTGCCAGCAGCCGTCCGCGCGGGAGAGGAGATACGCAGTATTTT.

This clone has only a few counts. The chain is built from TRBV10-3 and TRBJ1-5; possibly TRBD1 for D (5 bases). CDR3 length equals 15 residues. V was trimmed by 6 bases and J by 5 bases, leaving 17 bases between them. Germline loops: CDR1 ENHRY, CDR2 SYGVKD. CDR3 loop: CAISAGQGVDQPQHF. Written as DNA, the CDR3 is TGTGCCATCAGCGCTGGTCAGGGCGTTGATCAGCCCCAGCATTTT.

This clone has just a few counts. V gene TRBV5-1 combines with J gene TRBJ2-7, with 7 bases aligning to TRBD1. V lost 4 bases, J lost 3 bases, and 10 bases stayed unmatched. Germline CDR1 SGHRS, CDR2 YFSETQ. This CDR3 has 15 amino acids. The DNA for the CDR3 is TGCGCCAGCAGCGCGACAGGGCATCCCCTCTACGAGCAGTACTTC. Translated: CASSATGHPLYEQYF.

This clone was counted once. This chain joins TRBV7-2 and TRBJ1-5; D ambiguous. This CDR3 comprises 14 residues. V shed 5 bases and J shed 3 bases, with 11 bases lying between them. From germline, CDR1 is SGHTA and CDR2 FQGNSA. In DNA, the CDR3 is TGTGCCAGCAGCCTCGCTCGGGTCAATCAGCCCCAGCATTTT. Protein product: CASSLARVNQPQHF.

The V gene is TRBV5-6, the J gene TRBJ2-7; 13 positions agree with TRBD2. Germline V lookup: CDR1 SGHDT, CDR2 YYEEEE. The CDR3 runs 14 residues. The ends lost 4 bases at V and 7 bases at J; junction bases unmatched: 5. CDR3 residues: CASSGTSGRGEQYF. CDR3 DNA: TGTGCCAGCAGCGGAACTAGCGGGAGGGGGGAGCAGTACTTC. Combining the CDR3 with reference TRBV5-6 and TRBJ2-7 gives the whole variable domain DAGVTQSPTHLIKTRGQQVTLRCSPKSGHDTVSWYQQALGQGPQFIFQYYEEEERQRGNFPDRFSGHQFPNYSSELNVNALLLGDSALYLCASSGTSGRGEQYFGPGTRLTVT.

There are a few counts of this clone. The V gene is TRBV6-1, the J gene TRBJ2-7; TRBD2 might be the D (6 bases). This CDR3 contains 12 residues. The V gene's germline CDR1 is MNHNS and CDR2 SASEGT. Trimming took off 6 bases at V and 6 bases at J, with 12 bases between the two ends. The CDR3 region is CASRTGLFEQYF. CDR3 nucleotide sequence: TGTGCCAGCAGAACGGGACTTTTCGAGCAGTACTTC.

V gene TRBV28 combines with J gene TRBJ2-6; D may be TRBD2 (5 bases). The V end was cut by 6 bases, the J end by 5 bases, with 14 bases between. Germline V gives CDR1 MDHEN, CDR2 SYDVKM. This CDR3 contains 15 residues. The CDR3 protein is CASRLGVGRANVLTF. CDR3 DNA: TGTGCCAGCAGACTCGGGGTCGGGAGGGCCAACGTCCTGACTTTC.

J is TRBJ2-5 and V is TRBV11-2, with D uncertain. The CDR3 runs 14 residues. Deletions cut 1 base from V and 1 base from J, with 7 bases between. Germline values: CDR1 SGHAT, CDR2 FQNNGV. The CDR3, as DNA: TGTGCCAGCAGCTTAGGGGCCCTCCAAGAGACCCAGTACTTC. Its translation: CASSLGALQETQYF. The full variable domain, in which reference TRBV11-2 and TRBJ2-5 provide the parts outside the CDR3, is EAGVAQSPRYKIIEKRQSVAFWCNPISGHATLYWYQQILGQGPKLLIQFQNNGVVDDSQLPKDRFSAERLKGVDSTLKIQPAKLEDSAVYLCASSLGALQETQYFGPGTRLLVL.

The rearrangement joins TRBV11-2 to TRBJ1-1, with 9 bases fitting TRBD1. Germline lookup yields CDR1 SGHAT and CDR2 FQNNGV. The junction had 4 bases not matched to a gene; V was cut back by 1 base and J by 4 bases. The CDR3 is 15 amino acids. CDR3 residues: CASSLGDRVGTEAFF. The DNA for the CDR3 is TGTGCCAGCAGCTTAGGGGACAGGGTGGGCACTGAAGCTTTCTTT. The variable domain in full, completed from reference TRBV11-2 and TRBJ1-1, reads EAGVAQSPRYKIIEKRQSVAFWCNPISGHATLYWYQQILGQGPKLLIQFQNNGVVDDSQLPKDRFSAERLKGVDSTLKIQPAKLEDSAVYLCASSLGDRVGTEAFFGQGTRLTVV.